This T cell receptor (beta chain) was identified in a study of cytomegalovirus exposure and HLA in healthy donors. Study overall: The Caucasian-associated ancestry cluster held over 80% of roughly 370 genotyped donors. Study-wide results and limits: More clonal expansion characterized HLA-associated TCR beta chains than equally common others in a later analysis.

It was with 60 Vbeta and 13 Jbeta primers that the PCR ran. Generated by immunoSEQ multiplex PCR, the TCRdb table keeps only in-frame clones and is missing some. This repertoire shows hundreds of thousands of clones, 70% to 80% found once; its top ten account for approximately 1.9%. When sampled, the donors appeared nominally healthy, though they likely had unrecorded immune exposures. Comment on this clone: Its antigen is not known.

J lost 8 bases, V lost 1 base, and 5 bases had no gene match. Per germline, CDR1 GTSNPN and CDR2 SVGIG (reference sequence). The CDR3 is 14 residues long. The receptor was isolated from a woman in her 30s in good health and CMV-seronegative. The sample consisted of PBMCs. The chain links TRBV30 to TRBJ2-1; 10 positions agree with TRBD1. The CDR3 sequence: CAWSAGTGDDEQFF. The CDR3 DNA reads TGTGCCTGGAGTGCCGGGACAGGGGACGATGAGCAGTTCTTC.